This T cell receptor (beta chain) was found in a study of blood T cell repertoires in COVID-19. CDR1 SGDLS and CDR2 YYNGEE come from the germline V gene. Trimming cost V 4 bases and J 2 bases, with 19 bases left between them. The CDR3 sequence is 16 residues long. Only in-frame clones appear in the TCRdb table, and some are missing; sequencing was by immunoSEQ multiplex PCR. Among 150,000 to 200,000 clones listed, over 75% were seen once. The receptor was derived from a woman in her late teens or twenties who had recovered from COVID-19. The chain links TRBV9 to TRBJ2-7; D may be TRBD2 (7 bases). The sequenced sample consisted of PBMCs or T cells enriched from blood (not recorded which). The CDR3 sequence is CASSPLGGGSTYEQYF. In DNA form, the CDR3 reads TGTGCCAGCAGCCCCCTGGGGGGCGGGAGCACCTACGAGCAGTACTTC.